This T cell receptor (beta chain) was identified during a study of T cell repertoires in cytomegalovirus infection. Study as a whole: Indicated by public TCR beta signatures were CMV infection and matching HLA type.

This clonotype appeared a few times. CDR3 length equals 14 residues. Trimming cost V 7 bases and J 6 bases, with 18 bases left between them. CDR1 and CDR2 from the germline V gene are MDHEN and SYDVKM. TCRdb analysed the reads with MiXCR anew, one entry per CDR3 protein. The sample records 200,000 to 250,000 distinct CDR3 sequences, 22% being singletons. Sequencing was done on a sample of CD8+ T cells from PBMCs. The rearrangement joins TRBV28 to TRBJ1-1, with a weak D call TRBD1 (6 bases). The clonotype comes from a human donor in good health (CMV status not recorded). Some clones in this sample may be carry-over from other donors' samples. CDR3 coding DNA: TGTGCCAGCAATACAGCAGGGGATGAGTCTGAAGCTTTCTTT. This translates into CASNTAGDESEAFF.